Listed here are 9 T cell receptor beta chains from one sample, sequenced in a study of T cells in Graves' hyperthyroidism and ophthalmopathy (dated by TCRdb to the late 2010s). Libraries were prepared through multiplex PCR. The sample was run on an Illumina HiSeq 2000. The TCR beta CDR3 regions were amplified from RNA transcripts. The first round of RT-PCR for the TCR CDR3 was performed with the HTBI primer set and the Qiagen OneStep RT-PCR kit. TCRdb ran its own pipeline on the public reads, namely fastp trimming at Q25 and MiXCR clone calling, and kept in-frame beta chains. Rows merge per CDR3 protein into single entries with the most common DNA and genes. The sample records about 350,000 distinct CDR3 sequences, approximately 14% of which are singletons. The top ten clonotypes cover around 23% of the sample. The sample taken for sequencing was blood. These receptors were obtained from a woman aged 30 to 39 with Graves' hyperthyroidism.

In this sample, this clonotype turned up many times. DNA for the CDR3: TGTGCCAGCAGTGAAAGACCCGTCGGAGACACCATATATTTT. It yields the protein CASSERPVGDTIYF. The V gene is TRBV6-1, the J gene TRBJ1-3; D not resolved. Germline lookup yields CDR1 MNHNS and CDR2 SASEGT. The CDR3 loop spans 14 amino acids. V lost 2 bases to trimming and J lost 8 bases, with 13 bases between them.

The table lists this clonotype with a few counts. This chain uses TRBV6-1 with TRBJ2-7; D is perhaps TRBD2 (5 bases). This CDR3 has 12 residues. Per the germline V gene, CDR1 is MNHNS and CDR2 is SASEGT. The V end was cut by 6 bases, the J end by 4 bases, with 10 bases between. Here the CDR3 reads CASRARDYEQYF. As DNA, the CDR3 is TGTGCCAGCAGAGCCCGGGATTACGAGCAGTACTTC.

This clonotype has a handful of counts. V is TRBV29-1 and J is TRBJ1-1; D gene unclear. The CDR3 has 13 residues. Germline V lookup: CDR1 SQVTM, CDR2 ANQGSEA. V lost 7 bases and J lost 3, with 15 bases in between. CDR3 amino acids: CSAFPGTYTEAFF. CDR3 DNA sequence: TGCAGCGCCTTTCCGGGAACCTACACTGAAGCTTTCTTT.

The rearrangement joins TRBV12-3 or TRBV12-4 to TRBJ2-5; D unclear. The germline V and J ends were trimmed by 7 bases and 2 bases, with 14 bases remaining between them. This CDR3 spans 14 amino acids. The CDR3 is CASTTPALQETQYF. The DNA of the CDR3 is TGTGCCAGCACTACTCCGGCCTTACAAGAGACCCAGTACTTC.

V and J are TRBV2 and TRBJ2-1; the match to TRBD1 covers 8 bases. V was pared by 6 bases and J by 2 bases, with 3 bases of the junction left unmatched. The germline V gene encodes CDR1 SNHLY and CDR2 FYNNEI. The length of the CDR3 is 14 residues. The CDR3 spells CASRGTGPYNEQFF. The CDR3 nucleotides are TGTGCCAGCAGGGGGACAGGACCCTACAATGAGCAGTTCTTC.

The genes are TRBV10-3 and TRBJ1-3; the D gene is possibly TRBD1 (5 bases). Germline CDR1 ENHRY, CDR2 SYGVKD. V lost 10 bases and J lost 8, with 18 bases in between. The CDR3 sequence is 13 residues long. CDR3 nucleotide sequence: TGTGCCACTTTGGGCAGGGAAGGATACACCATATATTTT. The encoded protein is CATLGREGYTIYF.

In this sample, this clonotype turned up once. A much larger clone differs by one base, so this may be a read error. The conserved phenylalanine or tryptophan is not found at the CDR3 terminus, so this likely reflects a read error. V gene TRBV11-2 combines with J gene TRBJ2-5; TRBD2 agrees at 11 bases. The CDR3 extends over 15 amino acids. Germline values: CDR1 SGHAT, CDR2 FQNNGV. Germline trimming cut 5 bases from V and 2 bases from J; bases unmatched to any gene: 4. The CDR3, as DNA: TGTGCCAGCAGCGATACTAGCGGGGGTCAAGAGACCCAGTACCTC. Translating it yields CASSDTSGGQETQYL.

The chain is built from TRBV6-8 and TRBJ2-2, with TRBD2 matching 12 bases. From germline, CDR1 is MNHGY and CDR2 SAAAGT. V lost 0 bases, J lost 2 bases, and 4 bases stayed unmatched. This CDR3 is built from 18 residues. The CDR3 spells CASSYSTSGRVNTGELFF. The CDR3 coding sequence is TGTGCCAGCAGTTACTCGACTAGCGGGAGAGTCAACACCGGGGAGCTGTTTTTT.

This clonotype has ten or more counts. The gene calls are TRBV28 and TRBJ1-5; D remains unclear. The CDR3 runs 14 residues. Germline CDR1 is MDHEN and CDR2 is SYDVKM. Trimming shortened V by 1 base and J by 0 bases, and 4 bases separated the two germline ends. CDR3 sequence reads: CASSLSDSNQPQHF. The CDR3 region has the DNA TGTGCCAGCAGTTTATCCGATAGCAATCAGCCCCAGCATTTT.